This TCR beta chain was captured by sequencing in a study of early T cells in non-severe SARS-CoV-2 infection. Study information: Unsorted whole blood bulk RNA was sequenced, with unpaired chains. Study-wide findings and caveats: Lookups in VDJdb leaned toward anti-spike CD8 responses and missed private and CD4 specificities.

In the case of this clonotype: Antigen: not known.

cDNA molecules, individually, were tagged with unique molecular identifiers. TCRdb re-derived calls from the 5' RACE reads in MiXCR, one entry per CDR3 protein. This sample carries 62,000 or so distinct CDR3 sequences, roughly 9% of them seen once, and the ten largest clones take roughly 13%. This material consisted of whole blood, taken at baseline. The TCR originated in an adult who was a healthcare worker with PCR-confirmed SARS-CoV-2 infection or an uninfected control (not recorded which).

The CDR3 spells CASSLEGSYEQYF. CDR3 DNA sequence: TGCGCCAGCAGCTTGGAGGGGTCCTACGAGCAGTACTTC. The rearrangement uses TRBV5-1 and TRBJ2-7; TRBD1 might be the D (5 bases). Trimming shortened V by 0 bases and J by 1 base, and 5 bases separated the two germline ends. The germline V gene has CDR1 SGHRS and CDR2 YFSETQ. This CDR3 spans 13 amino acids.